The following is a T cell receptor beta chain sequence with its context. Its antigen is not known. Germline V lookup: CDR1 SGHRS, CDR2 YFSETQ. The CDR3 is 15 residues long. Between the trimmed V and J ends, which lost 9 bases and 1 base, there was a span of 18 bases. The data were obtained in a study of lymphopenia after photon versus proton radiotherapy. Study-level results: Post-nadir TCR diversity decline inversely tracked overall survival among those who died. After the lymphocyte nadir, photon-treated repertoires showed oligoclonal expansion, especially of CD8+ Temra cells. Under photons, naive T cells and diversity fell while effector/memory populations rose.

TCRdb's table, derived via immunoSEQ multiplex PCR, lists solely in-frame clones and lacks some. The sample includes 65,000 to 70,000 clones, more than 75% of them seen just once. This clonotype was obtained from a woman aged 70-85 years with pancreatic cancer. The sequencing here drew on peripheral blood, taken from a patient treated with photon-based radiotherapy. The V and J genes are TRBV5-1 and TRBJ2-3; D might be TRBD2 (6 bases). CDR3 nucleotide sequence: TGCGCCACCAATCGGGGGAGGAGGGGCACAGATACGCAGTATTTT. Amino acid sequence: CATNRGRRGTDTQYF.